A single sample is the source of the 13 T cell receptor beta chains below, sequenced in a study of T cells in Graves' hyperthyroidism and ophthalmopathy (dated by TCRdb to the late 2010s). Receptor libraries were prepared by multiplex PCR. Instrument on record: Illumina HiSeq 2000. The TCR beta CDR3 regions were amplified from RNA transcripts. The TCR CDR3 was subjected to a first round of RT-PCR using the HTBI primer set and the Qiagen OneStep RT-PCR kit. The public reads were quality trimmed at Q25 with fastp and then assembled into clones with MiXCR by TCRdb, keeping productive beta chains. Rows merge per CDR3 protein into single entries with the most common DNA and genes. In all, the sample holds some 300,000 distinct CDR3 sequences, and around 20% of those were seen once. The leading ten clones occupy approximately 37% of the sample. The specimen was blood. These receptors were collected from a man aged 45-65 years with Graves' ophthalmopathy.

On this clonotype itself: A read error may be the cause here, since a much bigger clone is one base away. This sequence joins TRBV6-1 and TRBJ1-5; no clear D. The CDR3 is 15 amino acids. CDR1 is MNHNS, CDR2 SASEGT, per germline. Trimming took off 7 bases at V and 3 bases at J, with 16 bases between the two ends. The DNA for the CDR3 is TGTGCCAGCACGTCGGGCAAGGGTGCCAATCAGCCCCAGCATTTT. Protein product: CASTSGKGANQPQHF.

In its sample, this clonotype was seen once. V is TRBV18 and J is TRBJ1-6; a weak D match, TRBD1 (6 bases). V gave up 2 bases and J gave up 7 bases, with 15 bases separating them. Germline V CDR1 and CDR2: KGHSH, LQKENI. There are 16 residues in the CDR3. CDR3 amino acids: CASSPGTRGGNSPLHF. The DNA for the CDR3 is TGTGCCAGCTCACCAGGGACAAGGGGCGGCAATTCACCCCTCCACTTT.

The V call is TRBV28, the J call TRBJ1-2, with D hard to call. The V end lost 3 bases, the J end lost 6 bases, and 5 bases lay between the germline ends. The CDR3 contains 11 residues. The germline CDR1 and CDR2 sequences are MDHEN and SYDVKM. CDR3 amino acids: CASSFVDGYTF. As DNA, the CDR3 is TGTGCCAGCAGTTTTGTCGATGGCTACACCTTC.

This clonotype was counted only a few times. V is TRBV5-6 and J is TRBJ2-3, with a weak D call TRBD2 (6 bases). V was cut by 1 base and J by 3 bases, with 12 bases left in between. CDR1 SGHDT and CDR2 YYEEEE come from the germline V gene. This CDR3 is 15 amino acids long. CDR3 region: CASSLTGVSTDTQYF. For the CDR3, the DNA is TGTGCCAGCAGCTTGACGGGAGTAAGTACAGATACGCAGTATTTT. The full variable domain, its missing parts supplied by reference TRBV5-6 and TRBJ2-3, is DAGVTQSPTHLIKTRGQQVTLRCSPKSGHDTVSWYQQALGQGPQFIFQYYEEEERQRGNFPDRFSGHQFPNYSSELNVNALLLGDSALYLCASSLTGVSTDTQYFGPGTRLTVL.

This clonotype has at least ten counts. V and J are TRBV6-1 and TRBJ2-1; 12 positions agree with TRBD2. The V gene's germline CDR1 is MNHNS and CDR2 SASEGT. V dropped 6 bases and J dropped 1; count of bases not matched to a gene: 1. This CDR3 has 15 residues. CDR3 in amino acids: CASSGTSGSYNEQFF. Here the CDR3 DNA reads TGTGCCAGCAGCGGGACTAGCGGGTCCTACAATGAGCAGTTCTTC.

This clonotype was observed at least ten times. The chain is built from TRBV5-6 and TRBJ2-3; 10 bases fit TRBD2. CDR1 and CDR2 (germline): SGHDT, YYEEEE. The trim removed 4 bases at V and 5 bases at J, leaving 1 base unmatched. The CDR3 is 13 residues long. The CDR3 DNA reads as TGTGCCAGCAGCCCTAGCGGGAGAGATACGCAGTATTTT. Translated: CASSPSGRDTQYF.

This clonotype was picked up a small number of times. The J gene is TRBJ2-7, the V gene TRBV7-6; 7 nucleotides line up with TRBD1. The CDR3 covers 14 residues. Germline values: CDR1 SGHVS, CDR2 FNYEAQ. J was trimmed by 2 bases and V by 2 bases; bases with no gene match: 3. CDR3: CASSLRDSPYEQYF. CDR3 nucleotide sequence: TGTGCCAGCAGCTTACGGGACAGTCCCTACGAGCAGTACTTC.

This clonotype was found a few times. This may come from a read error, since a much larger clone is one base off. This chain uses TRBV11-2 with TRBJ2-2; D is uncertain. The germline V gene has CDR1 SGHAT and CDR2 FQNNGV. The CDR3 is made up of 13 amino acids. The V and J ends lost 8 bases and 3 bases respectively, with 10 bases between them. CDR3 loop: CASGVNYTGELFF. DNA of the CDR3: TGTGCCAGCGGGGTCAACTACACCGGGGAGCTGTTTTTT.

This clonotype has a handful of counts. The genes are TRBV6-1 and TRBJ2-7; TRBD1 is a possible D gene (5 bases). CDR3 length: 14 amino acids. V was cut by 7 bases and J by 5 bases, with 18 bases left in between. Looked up from germline, CDR1 is MNHNS and CDR2 is SASEGT. CDR3 protein: CASTSGRQPHEQYF. CDR3 sequence (DNA): TGTGCCAGCACCTCAGGGCGCCAACCCCACGAGCAGTACTTC.

This rearrangement joins TRBV28 to TRBJ2-7; D is possibly TRBD1 (5 bases). The CDR3 is made up of 14 amino acids. CDR1 MDHEN and CDR2 SYDVKM come from the germline V gene. Trimming shortened V by 3 bases and J by 3 bases, and 12 bases separated the two germline ends. The CDR3 DNA sequence: TGTGCCAGCAGTTTCCCAGGGCCAGGCTACGAGCAGTACTTC. Protein sequence: CASSFPGPGYEQYF.

This clonotype was recorded a few times. V and J are TRBV9 and TRBJ1-5, with a weak D call TRBD1 (5 bases). The CDR3 has 14 residues. V dropped 3 bases and J dropped 1 base, with 8 bases sitting between them. The germline gives CDR1 SGDLS, CDR2 YYNGEE. The CDR3 DNA follows: TGTGCCAGCAGCGGGGGGGGGAGCAATCAGCCCCAGCATTTT. This sequence encodes CASSGGGSNQPQHF.

The chain employs TRBV5-1 and TRBJ1-1; the D gene is possibly TRBD1 (6 bases). Trimming left V 3 bases short and J 2 bases short, with 11 bases between. The CDR3 totals 14 residues. The germline V gene has CDR1 SGHRS and CDR2 YFSETQ. The CDR3 DNA reads as TGCGCCAGCAGCTCAGGGGAGGGCAACACTGAAGCTTTCTTT. Its translation: CASSSGEGNTEAFF. Based on the CDR3 plus reference TRBV5-1 and TRBJ1-1, the full variable domain is KAGVTQTPRYLIKTRGQQVTLSCSPISGHRSVSWYQQTPGQGLQFLFEYFSETQRNKGNFPGRFSGRQFSNSRSEMNVSTLELGDSALYLCASSSGEGNTEAFFGQGTRLTVV.

The J gene is TRBJ2-2, the V gene TRBV10-3; 8 bases line up with TRBD2. V was clipped by 6 bases and J by 7 bases; unmatched bases: 10. Germline values: CDR1 ENHRY, CDR2 SYGVKD. CDR3 size: 15 residues. The CDR3, as DNA: TGTGCCATCAGCCCCAGTAGCGGGACGGGCGGGGAGCTGTTTTTT. Amino acids: CAISPSSGTGGELFF.